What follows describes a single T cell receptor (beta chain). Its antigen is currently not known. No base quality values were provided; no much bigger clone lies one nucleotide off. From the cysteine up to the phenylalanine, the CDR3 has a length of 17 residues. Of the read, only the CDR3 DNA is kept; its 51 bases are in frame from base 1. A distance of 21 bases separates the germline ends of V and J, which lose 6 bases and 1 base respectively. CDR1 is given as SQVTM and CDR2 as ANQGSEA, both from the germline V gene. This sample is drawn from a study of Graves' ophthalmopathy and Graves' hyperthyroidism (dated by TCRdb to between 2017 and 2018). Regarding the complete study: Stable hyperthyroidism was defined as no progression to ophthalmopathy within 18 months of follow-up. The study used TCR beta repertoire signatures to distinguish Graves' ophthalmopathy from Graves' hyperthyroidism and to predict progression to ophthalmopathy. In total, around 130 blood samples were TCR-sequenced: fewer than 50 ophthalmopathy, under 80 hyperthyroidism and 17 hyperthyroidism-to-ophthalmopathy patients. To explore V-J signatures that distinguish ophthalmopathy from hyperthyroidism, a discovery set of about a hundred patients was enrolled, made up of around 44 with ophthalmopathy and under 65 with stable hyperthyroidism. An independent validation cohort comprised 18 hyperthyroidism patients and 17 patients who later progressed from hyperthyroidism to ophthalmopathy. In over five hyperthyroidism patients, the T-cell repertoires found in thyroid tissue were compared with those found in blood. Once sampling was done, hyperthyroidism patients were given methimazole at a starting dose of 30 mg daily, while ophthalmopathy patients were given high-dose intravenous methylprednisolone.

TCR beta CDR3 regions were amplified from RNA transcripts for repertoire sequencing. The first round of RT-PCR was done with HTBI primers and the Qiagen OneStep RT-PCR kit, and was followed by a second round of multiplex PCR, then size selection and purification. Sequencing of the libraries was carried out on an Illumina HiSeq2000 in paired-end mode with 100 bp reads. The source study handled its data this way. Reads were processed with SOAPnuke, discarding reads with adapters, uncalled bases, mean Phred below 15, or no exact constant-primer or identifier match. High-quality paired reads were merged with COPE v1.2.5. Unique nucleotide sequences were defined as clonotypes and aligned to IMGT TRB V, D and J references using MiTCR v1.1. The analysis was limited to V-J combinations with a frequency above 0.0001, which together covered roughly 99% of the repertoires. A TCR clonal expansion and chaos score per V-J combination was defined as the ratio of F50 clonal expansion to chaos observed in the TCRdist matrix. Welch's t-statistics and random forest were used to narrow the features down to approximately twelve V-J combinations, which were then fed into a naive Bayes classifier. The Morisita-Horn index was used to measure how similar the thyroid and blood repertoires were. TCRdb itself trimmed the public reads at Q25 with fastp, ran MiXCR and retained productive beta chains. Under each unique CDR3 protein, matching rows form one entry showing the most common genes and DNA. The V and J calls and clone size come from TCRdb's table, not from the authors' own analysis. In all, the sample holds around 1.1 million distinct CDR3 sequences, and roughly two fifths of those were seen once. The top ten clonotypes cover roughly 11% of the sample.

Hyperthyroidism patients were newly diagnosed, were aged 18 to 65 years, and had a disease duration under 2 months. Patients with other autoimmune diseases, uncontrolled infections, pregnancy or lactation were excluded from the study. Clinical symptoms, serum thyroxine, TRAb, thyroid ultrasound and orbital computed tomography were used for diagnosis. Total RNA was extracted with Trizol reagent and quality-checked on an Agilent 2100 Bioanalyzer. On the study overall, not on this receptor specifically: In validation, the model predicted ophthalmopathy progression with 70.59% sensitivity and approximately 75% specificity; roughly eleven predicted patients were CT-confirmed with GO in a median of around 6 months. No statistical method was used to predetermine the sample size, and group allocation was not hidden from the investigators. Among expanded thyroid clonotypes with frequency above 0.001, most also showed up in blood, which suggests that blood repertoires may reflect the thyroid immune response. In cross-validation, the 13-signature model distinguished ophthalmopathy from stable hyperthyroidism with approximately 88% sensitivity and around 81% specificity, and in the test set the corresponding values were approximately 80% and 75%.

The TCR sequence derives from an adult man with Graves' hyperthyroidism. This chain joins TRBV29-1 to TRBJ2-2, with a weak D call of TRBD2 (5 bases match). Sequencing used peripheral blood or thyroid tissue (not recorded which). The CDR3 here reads CSVRFTLTKKNTGELFF. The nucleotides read TGCAGCGTCCGCTTCACCCTGACTAAAAAGAACACCGGGGAGCTGTTTTTT.